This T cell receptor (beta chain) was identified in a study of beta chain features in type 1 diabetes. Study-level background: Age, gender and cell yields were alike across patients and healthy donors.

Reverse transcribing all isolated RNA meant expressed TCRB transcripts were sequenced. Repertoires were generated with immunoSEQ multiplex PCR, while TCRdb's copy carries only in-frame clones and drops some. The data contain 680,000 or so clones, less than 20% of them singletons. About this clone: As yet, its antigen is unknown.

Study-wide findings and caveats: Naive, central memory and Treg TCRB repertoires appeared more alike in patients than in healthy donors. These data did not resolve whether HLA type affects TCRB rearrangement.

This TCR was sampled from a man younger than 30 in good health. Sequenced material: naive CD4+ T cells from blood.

The CDR3 protein is CASSPGQGQETQYF. CDR3 coding DNA: TGTGCCAGCAGTCCCGGACAGGGCCAAGAGACCCAGTACTTC. The chain joins TRBV28 to TRBJ2-5; 8 bases match TRBD1. Germline CDR1 MDHEN, CDR2 SYDVKM. Trimming at V came to 5 bases and at J to 1 base, leaving 3 bases not matched to a gene. The CDR3 runs to 14 residues.